The sequence of this T cell receptor (beta chain) was determined in a study of T cell changes during pregnancy in multiple sclerosis. V lost 3 bases, J lost 2 bases, and 9 bases stayed unmatched. This CDR3 comprises 17 residues. Germline CDR1 reads SGHVS; CDR2 reads FNYEAQ. This clone appeared once. Produced via immunoSEQ multiplex PCR; TCRdb's table is partial and in-frame only. The repertoire holds some 28,000 clones, 85% to 90% seen once, with about 7.5% in the top ten. The chain employs TRBV7-6 and TRBJ1-3; TRBD1 matches at 8 bases. This receptor was obtained from a female donor with multiple sclerosis, enrolled in a pregnancy study. Sequencing was performed on CD8+ T cells from peripheral blood mononuclear cells, taken before pregnancy. The CDR3 region has the DNA TGTGCCAGCAGCTTCCAGACAGGGGAGATCGCTGGAAACACCATATATTTT. Protein sequence: CASSFQTGEIAGNTIYF.